Listed here are 22 T cell receptor beta chains from one sample, sequenced in a study of blood T cells in healthy people across ages. Using a J-beta primer mix together with a sample-barcoded 5' primer, a second PCR was run for roughly 6 to 12 cycles. Via MiXCR, TCRdb re-called the 5' RACE reads, giving one row per CDR3 protein. The sample has 900,000 to 950,000 distinct CDR3 sequences; just under 30% are singletons. The data were also submitted as part of a second study, on T cells of mothers and their children.

Sequenced: blood. These receptors all come from a woman aged 40 to 50 in good health.

This clonotype was seen a handful of times. The gene calls are TRBV6-5 and TRBJ1-4; D gene ambiguous. In germline, CDR1 is MNHEY, CDR2 SVGAGI. This CDR3 contains 14 residues. V lost 0 bases to trimming and J lost 4 bases, with 6 bases between them. For the CDR3, the DNA is TGTGCCAGCAGTTACTCGGCCTTTAATGAAAAACTGTTTTTT. Encoded protein: CASSYSAFNEKLFF.

In this sample, this clonotype turned up many times. The rearrangement links TRBV28 to TRBJ1-2; 7 nucleotides agree with TRBD1. CDR3 length: 12 residues. In germline, CDR1 is MDHEN, CDR2 SYDVKM. With 8 bases clipped from V and 9 bases from J, the junction kept 9 bases outside the gene matches. CDR3 region: CASLGQVLSYTF. The CDR3 DNA reads TGTGCCAGCCTTGGACAGGTCCTCAGCTACACCTTC.

V is TRBV12-3 or TRBV12-4 and J is TRBJ1-5, with 8 bases identical to TRBD1. With V trimmed by 5 bases and J by 11 bases, 2 bases remained unmatched. The CDR3 contains 11 residues. The CDR3 protein is CASSDRGSQHF. For the CDR3, the DNA is TGTGCCAGCAGTGACAGGGGTTCCCAGCATTTT.

With respect to this clonotype: A much larger clone differs by one base, so this may be a read error. This chain connects TRBV7-2 to TRBJ2-1, with D uncertain. The ends were cut back, 5 bases at V and 9 bases at J, with 11 bases in the middle. This CDR3 contains 12 residues. Germline CDR1 is SGHTA and CDR2 is FQGNSA. The CDR3 bases are TGTGCCAGCAGCCCCATGTCGGGTGAGCAGTTCTTC. Its translation: CASSPMSGEQFF.

This clonotype has at least ten counts. The rearrangement joins TRBV5-1 to TRBJ2-7, with D perhaps matching TRBD1 (6 bases). Trimming pared 7 bases from V and 2 bases from J, leaving 10 bases between. In germline, CDR1 is SGHRS, CDR2 YFSETQ. CDR3 length: 12 amino acids. The CDR3: CASGPGAYEQYF. The CDR3 nucleotides are TGCGCCAGCGGTCCAGGGGCCTACGAGCAGTACTTC.

The gene calls are TRBV3-1 and TRBJ2-1; the D gene is possibly TRBD2 (6 bases). This CDR3 region has 17 residues. The germline CDR1 and CDR2 sequences are LGHDT and YNNKEL (reference sequence). Trimming left V 0 bases short and J 1 base short, with 13 bases between. CDR3 DNA: TGTGCCAGCAGCCAAGAAGAGGTAGCGGCATCCTACAATGAGCAGTTCTTC. Translation gives CASSQEEVAASYNEQFF.

This clonotype occurred once. The J gene is TRBJ2-1, the V gene TRBV9; maybe TRBD1 (5 bases). This CDR3 has 15 residues. V was cut by 4 bases and J by 8 bases, with 19 bases left in between. Germline V gene lookup returns CDR1 SGDLS and CDR2 YYNGEE. The CDR3 coding sequence is TGTGCCAGCAGCCAAGACAGACTTACCCCCCATGAGCAGTTCTTC. Translation gives CASSQDRLTPHEQFF.

J is TRBJ2-5 and V is TRBV29-1; 14 nucleotides line up with TRBD2. Germline lookup yields CDR1 SQVTM and CDR2 ANQGSEA. V was clipped by 0 bases and J by 11 bases; unmatched bases: 20. The CDR3 contains 19 residues. CDR3 sequence (DNA): TGCAGCGTTGAAGATCCCCGACTAGCGGGGGGGCGGGGCTACAATGAGCAGTACTTC. Translation: CSVEDPRLAGGRGYNEQYF.

The chain combines TRBV20-1 with TRBJ2-3, with 7 bases identical to TRBD1. J gave up 1 base and V 7 bases, and 8 bases lay outside the gene matches. Germline CDR1 is DFQATT and CDR2 is SNEGSKA (reference sequence). CDR3 length: 14 amino acids. CDR3 DNA sequence: TGCAGTGGAGGTAGGGGGCTTGGCACAGATACGCAGTATTTT. It codes for CSGGRGLGTDTQYF.

This clonotype was detected only a few times. The gene calls are TRBV9 and TRBJ2-3, with unresolved D. Deletions cut 2 bases from V and 0 bases from J, with 10 bases between. Germline V gene sequence: CDR1 SGDLS, CDR2 YYNGEE. There are 15 residues in the CDR3. CDR3 DNA sequence: TGTGCCAGCAGCGTTGACGGATCAAGCACAGATACGCAGTATTTT. It yields the protein CASSVDGSSTDTQYF. Together with reference TRBV9 and TRBJ2-3, the CDR3 gives the full variable domain: DSGVTQTPKHLITATGQRVTLRCSPRSGDLSVYWYQQSLDQGLQFLIQYYNGEERAKGNILERFSAQQFPDLHSELNLSSLELGDSALYFCASSVDGSSTDTQYFGPGTRLTVL.

The V call is TRBV27, the J call TRBJ1-2; 9 bases align to TRBD1. J gave up 6 bases and V 5 bases, and 7 bases lay outside the gene matches. The CDR3 has 14 amino acids. The germline gives CDR1 MNHEY, CDR2 SMNVEV (reference sequence). The CDR3 here is CASSGQGLVDGYTF. DNA of the CDR3: TGTGCCAGCAGTGGACAGGGGTTGGTTGATGGCTACACCTTC.

This clonotype came up many times. The chain combines TRBV12-3 or TRBV12-4 with TRBJ1-2, with 7 bases matching TRBD1. The V and J ends lost 7 bases and 0 bases, in that order; junction bases with no gene match: 5. This CDR3 spans 14 amino acids. CDR3: CASTRDSTNYGYTF. The CDR3 coding sequence is TGTGCCAGCACCCGGGACAGTACTAACTATGGCTACACCTTC.

This clonotype was observed a few times. The gene calls are TRBV28 and TRBJ2-3; TRBD1 might be the D (6 bases). Germline assignment: CDR1 MDHEN and CDR2 SYDVKM. This CDR3 is built from 13 residues. Trimming left V 8 bases short and J 3 bases short, with 12 bases between. CDR3 in DNA: TGTGCCAGCGGGGGCGCCGGGACAGATACGCAGTATTTT. Residues: CASGGAGTDTQYF.

V usage is TRBV27 and J usage is TRBJ1-2; maybe TRBD1 (5 bases). Per germline, CDR1 MNHEY and CDR2 SMNVEV (reference sequence). The length of the CDR3 is 13 residues. V was pared by 6 bases and J by 6 bases, with 14 bases between. The CDR3 DNA is TGTGCCAGCAGCCCCTATCAGGGAAATGGCTACACCTTC. Amino acid sequence: CASSPYQGNGYTF.

The chain recombines TRBV5-1 with TRBJ2-6; possibly TRBD1 for D (7 bases). The CDR3 spans 15 residues. The germline V gene has CDR1 SGHRS and CDR2 YFSETQ. The V and J ends lost 7 bases and 0 bases respectively, with 11 bases between them. CDR3 nucleotides: TGCGCCAGCCAGGGGGGAGTCTCTGGGGCCAACGTCCTGACTTTC. This encodes CASQGGVSGANVLTF.

This chain joins TRBV5-1 and TRBJ2-1; TRBD2 aligns across 9 bases. The germline V gene encodes CDR1 SGHRS and CDR2 YFSETQ. V dropped 4 bases and J dropped 7; count of bases not matched to a gene: 6. This CDR3 region has 14 residues. The CDR3 DNA reads TGCGCCAGCAGCCCCGGTAGCGGGAGAAATGAGCAGTTCTTC. Protein sequence: CASSPGSGRNEQFF.

The count of this clonotype is one. This sequence may be a read error, since a much larger clone differs from it by one base. The genes are TRBV20-1 and TRBJ2-5; TRBD2 might be the D (6 bases). The J call is in doubt because the DNA end fits TRBJ2-1 better. The CDR3 runs to 14 residues. In germline, CDR1 is DFQATT, CDR2 SNEGSKA (reference sequence). CDR3 protein: CSAQGGLIQETQFF. The CDR3 DNA follows: TGCAGTGCTCAAGGAGGGTTGATCCAAGAGACCCAGTTCTTC.

To note about this clonotype: One end of the junction does not line up with germline, which may come from a read error. The V gene is TRBV28, the J gene TRBJ2-7, with D uncertain. This CDR3 contains 15 residues. Germline V gives CDR1 MDHEN, CDR2 SYDVKM. The CDR3 region is CAGSLSRHIPYEQYF. CDR3 nucleotide sequence: TGTGCCGGCAGTCTAAGCCGCCACATACCCTACGAGCAGTACTTC.

V usage is TRBV12-3 or TRBV12-4 and J usage is TRBJ2-5, with D perhaps TRBD1 (6 bases). The CDR3 has 16 residues. Trimming took 3 bases from V and 3 from J, leaving 17 bases between them. The CDR3 DNA is TGTGCCAGCAGTTTTTTTCGGCGGACAGCAAAAGAGACCCAGTACTTC. Its protein is CASSFFRRTAKETQYF.

This clonotype was picked up a small number of times. Since a much larger clone is just one base distant, this may be a read error. The DNA is omitted, as the CDR3 cannot be located on it reliably, and the CDR3 follows TCRdb's listing. The chain joins TRBV9 to TRBJ2-6. Germline CDR1 SGDLS, CDR2 YYNGEE. Including both end residues, the CDR3 is 17 amino acids long. CDR3: CASSPVAGGAGANVRTF.

CDR3 bases: TGTGCCTGGAGGATGGACAGCTACGAGCAGTACTTC. Its translation: CAWRMDSYEQYF. The chain recombines TRBV30 with TRBJ2-7, with a weak D call TRBD1 (6 bases). The CDR3 is 12 amino acids. Germline V gives CDR1 GTSNPN, CDR2 SVGIG (reference sequence). V lost 3 bases, J lost 3 bases, and 9 bases lay in between.

Regarding this clonotype: The junction does not match germline at one end; this may be a read error. The V and J genes are TRBV7-3 and TRBJ1-5, with 12 bases aligning to TRBD1. CDR1 is SGHTA, CDR2 FQGTGA, per germline. The CDR3 runs 22 residues. CDR3 nucleotide sequence: TGTACCAGCAGCTTAAGACTCGGGGACAGGGGGCGTAAAACCCATTGGAGGCAGCCCCAGCATTTT. Translating gives CTSSLRLGDRGRKTHWRQPQHF.